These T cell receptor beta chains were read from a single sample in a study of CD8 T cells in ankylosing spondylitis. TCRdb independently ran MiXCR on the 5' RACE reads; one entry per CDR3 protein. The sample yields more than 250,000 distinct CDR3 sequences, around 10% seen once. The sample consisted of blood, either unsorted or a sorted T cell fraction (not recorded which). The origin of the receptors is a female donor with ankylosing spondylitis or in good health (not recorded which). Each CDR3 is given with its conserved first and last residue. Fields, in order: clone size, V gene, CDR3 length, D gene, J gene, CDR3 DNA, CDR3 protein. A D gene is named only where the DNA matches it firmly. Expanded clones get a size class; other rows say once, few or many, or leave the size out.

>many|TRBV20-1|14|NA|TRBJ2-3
TGCAGTGCTAGGTATCCGGACCCCACAGATACGCAGTATTTT
CSARYPDPTDTQYF
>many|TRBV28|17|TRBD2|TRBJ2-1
TGTGCCAGCAGTTTAGGGGCTAGCGGGGGGATCTACAATGAGCAGTTCTTC
CASSLGASGGIYNEQFF
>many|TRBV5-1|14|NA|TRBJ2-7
TGCGCCAGCAGCCTCAAGGTTGGTTTGTACGAGCAGTACTTC
CASSLKVGLYEQYF
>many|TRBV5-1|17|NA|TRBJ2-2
TGCGCCAGCAGCTTGGCCGCGGGTTCTTCAATTACCGGGGAGCTGTTTTTT
CASSLAAGSSITGELFF
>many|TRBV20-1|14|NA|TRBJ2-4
TGCAGTGCACAATACAGGGGGGGCAAAAACATTCAGTACTTC
CSAQYRGGKNIQYF
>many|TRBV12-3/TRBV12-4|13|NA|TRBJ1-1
TGTGCCAGCAAAACGAGCGGGGGAACTGAAGCTTTCTTT
CASKTSGGTEAFF
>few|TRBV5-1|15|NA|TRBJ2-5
TGCGCCAGTTCTAGTGGGGCTACAACGTCAGAGACCCAGTACTTC
CASSSGATTSETQYF
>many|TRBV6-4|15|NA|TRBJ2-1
TGTGCCAGCAGTGAAGCTGCGGAAAATAGCAATGAGCAGTTCTTC
CASSEAAENSNEQFF
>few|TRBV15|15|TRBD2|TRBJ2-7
TGTGCCACCAGCCGCAGACTAGCGGGGGCCTACGAGCAGTACTTC
CATSRRLAGAYEQYF
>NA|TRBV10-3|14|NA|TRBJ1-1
TGTGCCATCAGGCCCGGGACACTGAACACTGAAGCTTTCTTT
CAIRPGTLNTEAFF
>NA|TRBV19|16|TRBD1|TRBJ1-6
TGTGCCAGTAGTATTGGATCGGGACAGGTTAATTCACCCCTCCACTTT
CASSIGSGQVNSPLHF
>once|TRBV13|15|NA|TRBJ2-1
TGTGCCAGCAGCTCCGGGGCGCACTCCTACAATGAGCAGTTCTTC
CASSSGAHSYNEQFF
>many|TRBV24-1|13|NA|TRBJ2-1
TGTGCCACCGGAGACAGGCGGGGAAATGAGCAGTTCTTC
CATGDRRGNEQFF
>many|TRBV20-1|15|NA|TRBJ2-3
TGCAGTGCTAGAGATCCCCAGCGAAACACAGATACGCAGTATTTT
CSARDPQRNTDTQYF
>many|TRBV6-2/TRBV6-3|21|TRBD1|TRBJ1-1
TGTGCCAGCAGTTACTCGAGCGGACAGGGGGGTGCCCACTACATGAACACTGAAGCTTTCTTT
CASSYSSGQGGAHYMNTEAFF
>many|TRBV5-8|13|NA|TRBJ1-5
TGTGCCAGCAGCGCGTATATAAATCAGCCCCAGCATTTT
CASSAYINQPQHF
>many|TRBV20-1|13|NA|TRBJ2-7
TGCAGTGCTAGAGGGGAGTGGGCCAGCGAGCAGTACTTC
CSARGEWASEQYF
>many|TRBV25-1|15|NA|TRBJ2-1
TGTGCCAGCAAGCGAGACAGCTCAACCTACAATGAGCAGTTCTTC
CASKRDSSTYNEQFF
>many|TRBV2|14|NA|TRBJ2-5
TGTGCCAGCAAAGGGGGAGACTTTCAAGAGACCCAGTACTTC
CASKGGDFQETQYF
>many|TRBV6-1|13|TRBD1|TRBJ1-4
TGTGCCAGTCGACAGGGGGCCAAGGAAAAACTGTTTTTT
CASRQGAKEKLFF
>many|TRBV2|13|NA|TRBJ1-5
TGTGCCAGCAGTGAAGAAGTCGCAGGTCCTCAGCATTTT
CASSEEVAGPQHF
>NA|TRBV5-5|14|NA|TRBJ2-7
TGTGCCAGCAACCCCCTGGACAGATCCTACGAGCAGTACTTC
CASNPLDRSYEQYF
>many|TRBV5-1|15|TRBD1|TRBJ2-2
TGCGCCAGCAGCTTGGTCGCAGGGGGAGACGGGGAGCTGTTTTTT
CASSLVAGGDGELFF
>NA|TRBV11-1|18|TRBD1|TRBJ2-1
TGTGCCAGCAGCGCGGGACAGGGGGTAGCCCCGACCTACAATGAGCAGTTCTTC
CASSAGQGVAPTYNEQFF